Below are 19 T cell receptor beta chains sequenced from a single sample in a study of graft-versus-host responses after intestinal transplantation. The assay was immunoSEQ multiplex PCR, and TCRdb's table has in-frame clones only and misses some. Among more than 95,000 clones listed, 87% were seen once. What these receptors recognize is not known. Sequences were derived from unstimulated CD4+ T cells sorted from spleen or lymph node cells, sampled before intestinal transplant. These receptors came from a human donor who received an intestinal transplant.

This chain connects TRBV18 to TRBJ2-5; TRBD2 might be the D (5 bases). From germline, CDR1 is KGHSH and CDR2 LQKENI. This CDR3 contains 15 residues. Trimming removed 0 bases at V and 1 base at J, with 9 bases between. CDR3 region: CASSPPRARQETQYF. The CDR3 DNA is TGTGCCAGCTCACCACCGAGGGCCCGCCAAGAGACCCAGTACTTC.

Only a few counts were recorded for this clone. This chain joins TRBV10-3 and TRBJ2-6, with D unresolved. Germline lookup yields CDR1 ENHRY and CDR2 SYGVKD. The V and J ends lost 8 bases and 0 bases respectively, with 2 bases between them. CDR3 length: 12 amino acids. The CDR3 spells CAIYSGANVLTF. CDR3 DNA sequence: TGTGCCATCTACTCTGGGGCCAACGTCCTGACTTTC.

Turning to this clone: Other DNA variants within this sample encode the same CDR3. The rearrangement links TRBV20-1 to TRBJ1-2; no clear D. The V end was cut by 3 bases, the J end by 4 bases, with 6 bases between. The germline CDR1 and CDR2 sequences are DFQATT and SNEGSKA (reference sequence). The CDR3 runs to 11 residues. This CDR3 is CSARVGYGYTF. In nucleotides, the CDR3 is TGCAGTGCTAGGGTGGGCTATGGCTACACCTTC.

V gene TRBV4-1 combines with J gene TRBJ2-7; the match to TRBD1 covers 8 bases. Germline V gene data show CDR1 as MGHRA and CDR2 as YSYEKL. The CDR3 spans 16 residues. V dropped 4 bases and J dropped 6; count of bases not matched to a gene: 14. The chain's CDR3 is CASSPARDRSRLEQYF. CDR3 nucleotides: TGCGCCAGCAGCCCAGCCCGGGACAGGTCCCGTCTCGAGCAGTACTTC.

The chain joins TRBV15 to TRBJ2-7, with 7 bases that match TRBD1. Germline V lookup: CDR1 LNHNV, CDR2 YYDKDF (reference sequence). The CDR3 spans 14 residues. V gave up 1 base and J gave up 2 bases; unmatched junction bases: 2. The DNA of the CDR3 is TGTGCCACCAGCAGAGGCACAGGGGCCTACGAGCAGTACTTC. It specifies CATSRGTGAYEQYF.

V is TRBV9 and J is TRBJ2-5; possible D gene TRBD2, 7 bases. The CDR3 spans 16 residues. V was cut by 4 bases and J by 5 bases, with 21 bases left in between. CDR1 and CDR2 (germline): SGDLS, YYNGEE. CDR3 sequence (DNA): TGTGCCAGCAGCCCAGGAGGGGGGGGGACGCTGGAGACCCAGTACTTC. This encodes CASSPGGGGTLETQYF.

This chain connects TRBV29-1 to TRBJ2-1; either TRBD1 or TRBD2 may fit D (6 bases each). The CDR3 has 15 amino acids. Germline lookup yields CDR1 SQVTM and CDR2 ANQGSEA. Trimming shortened V by 4 bases and J by 3 bases, and 16 bases separated the two germline ends. The CDR3 DNA is TGCAGCGTTGTGGGGGCGCGGGAATACTACAATGAGCAGTTCTTC. Translating it yields CSVVGAREYYNEQFF.

This chain connects TRBV4-1 to TRBJ2-5; D might be TRBD1 (5 bases). Germline-derived CDR1 and CDR2 are MGHRA and YSYEKL. Trimming removed 1 base from V and 5 bases from J, with 11 bases in between. The CDR3 runs 14 residues. In DNA form, the CDR3 reads TGCGCCAGCAGCCAAGGCCAGGGCCGGGAGACCCAGTACTTC. Its protein product is CASSQGQGRETQYF.

The rearrangement uses TRBV5-1 and TRBJ2-3; D ambiguous. V shed 2 bases and J shed 5 bases, with 6 bases lying between them. Germline CDR1 is SGHRS and CDR2 is YFSETQ. CDR3 length: 12 amino acids. The CDR3 is CASSFGEDTQYF. CDR3 in DNA: TGCGCCAGCAGCTTTGGGGAAGATACGCAGTATTTT.

About this clone: Different DNA sequences within this sample yield the same CDR3. The gene calls are TRBV5-1 and TRBJ1-1; a weak D match, TRBD1 (6 bases). V lost 3 bases to trimming and J lost 2 bases, with 11 bases between them. The CDR3 runs to 14 residues. Germline CDR1 and CDR2: SGHRS and YFSETQ. Here the CDR3 reads CASSWKGGNTEAFF. The CDR3 DNA reads as TGCGCCAGCAGCTGGAAGGGGGGTAACACTGAAGCTTTCTTT. Supplemented by reference TRBV5-1 and TRBJ1-1, the full variable domain reads KAGVTQTPRYLIKTRGQQVTLSCSPISGHRSVSWYQQTPGQGLQFLFEYFSETQRNKGNFPGRFSGRQFSNSRSEMNVSTLELGDSALYLCASSWKGGNTEAFFGQGTRLTVV.

V is TRBV21-1 and J is TRBJ2-3; the table gives TRBD2 as D, unverified against the DNA. TRBV21-1 is described as a pseudogene. The length of the CDR3 is 17 residues. The CDR3 reads CASSHKLVAGAPDTQYF. As DNA, the CDR3 is TGTGCCAGCAGTCACAAGTTGGTAGCGGGAGCCCCAGATACGCAGTATTTT.

V is TRBV7-2 and J is TRBJ1-6, with D maybe TRBD1 (6 bases). V lost 1 base and J 10 bases, leaving 17 bases between the germline ends. Germline V lookup: CDR1 SGHTA, CDR2 FQGNSA. CDR3 length: 16 amino acids. The CDR3, as DNA: TGTGCCAGCAGCTTAGGAGACGGGGGGCCGTGGTCACCCCTCCACTTT. Its translation is CASSLGDGGPWSPLHF.

The CDR3: CATAAGPYNEQFF. The CDR3 DNA sequence: TGTGCCACCGCGGCGGGGCCCTACAATGAGCAGTTCTTC. The chain is built from TRBV9 and TRBJ2-1, with D perhaps matching TRBD2 (6 bases). Deletions cut 9 bases from V and 2 bases from J, with 12 bases between. This CDR3 is built from 13 residues. Per the germline V gene, CDR1 is SGDLS and CDR2 is YYNGEE.

The table lists this clone with a count of one. The CDR3 reads CASSVKGDGLDYEQYF. The CDR3 DNA follows: TGTGCCAGCAGCGTGAAAGGGGACGGACTGGACTACGAGCAGTACTTC. V usage is TRBV9 and J usage is TRBJ2-7; D possibly uses TRBD1 or TRBD2 (5 bases each). This CDR3 contains 16 residues. The ends were cut back, 2 bases at V and 3 bases at J, with 18 bases in the middle. Germline CDR1 SGDLS, CDR2 YYNGEE.

The chain uses TRBV2 and TRBJ1-5, with D possibly TRBD1 on 6 matching bases. CDR3 length: 14 residues. Trimming stripped 6 bases from V and 3 bases from J, with 12 bases between. The germline CDR1 and CDR2 sequences are SNHLY and FYNNEI. CDR3 sequence: CASRPTGTNQPQHF. The CDR3 nucleotides read TGTGCCAGCAGGCCTACAGGGACCAATCAGCCCCAGCATTTT. Looking up the rest from reference TRBV2 and TRBJ1-5 gives the full variable domain: EPEVTQTPSHQVTQMGQEVILRCVPISNHLYFYWYRQILGQKVEFLVSFYNNEISEKSEIFDDQFSVERPDGSNFTLKIRSTKLEDSAMYFCASRPTGTNQPQHFGDGTRLSIL.

The V call is TRBV2, the J call TRBJ2-2; D is ambiguous. With 4 bases removed from V and 8 bases from J, the gap between germline ends came to 5 bases. Germline V gives CDR1 SNHLY, CDR2 FYNNEI. CDR3 size: 11 residues. CDR3 coding DNA: TGTGCCAGCAGTGGATCGGGGGAGCTGTTTTTT. It yields the protein CASSGSGELFF.

This sequence joins TRBV2 and TRBJ2-3, with D perhaps matching TRBD2 (5 bases). Germline lookup yields CDR1 SNHLY and CDR2 FYNNEI. This CDR3 spans 13 amino acids. Trimming pared 6 bases from V and 5 bases from J, leaving 12 bases between. The CDR3 DNA is TGTGCCAGCAGAGTTGGACTCATAGATACGCAGTATTTT. Residues: CASRVGLIDTQYF.

The chain has TRBV27 and TRBJ2-2; 11 positions match TRBD2. Germline CDR1 is MNHEY and CDR2 is SMNVEV (reference sequence). The CDR3 sequence is 18 residues long. Losses at the gene ends were 2 bases for V and 2 bases for J; bases not matched to a gene: 7. CDR3 coding DNA: TGTGCCAGCAGTTTACGTGGTAGCGGGAGGGCAAACACCGGGGAGCTGTTTTTT. Translating gives CASSLRGSGRANTGELFF.

The V gene is TRBV7-9, the J gene TRBJ2-3, with D unresolved. The CDR3 totals 14 residues. Germline values: CDR1 SEHNR, CDR2 FQNEAQ (reference sequence). The germline V and J ends were trimmed by 1 base and 8 bases, with 13 bases remaining between them. Here the CDR3 reads CASSLDHRGGTQYF. The CDR3 nucleotides read TGTGCCAGCAGCTTAGACCACCGTGGTGGTACGCAGTATTTT.